This T cell receptor (beta chain) was documented in a study of somatic mutations in cytotoxic T cells in rheumatoid arthritis. General observations from the study: Patients with rheumatoid arthritis, but not healthy controls, had CD8+ clonality that increased with age.

Clones were sequenced by immunoSEQ multiplex PCR, and TCRdb holds only the in-frame ones, with some missing. The sample has about 4,200 clones; over 60% are singletons. This clone turned up a few times. Its antigen is not known. Germline CDR1 is SNHLY and CDR2 is FYNNEI. The CDR3 is 16 amino acids. The V end was cut by 6 bases, the J end by 3 bases, with 20 bases between. This chain joins TRBV2 and TRBJ1-1; a possible D gene is TRBD1 (6 bases). The TCR originated in an adult with rheumatoid arthritis. Sequenced sample: CD8+ T cells sorted from blood. CDR3 sequence reads: CASSLAQGRHDTEAFF. The CDR3 DNA sequence: TGTGCCAGCAGCTTGGCACAGGGACGGCACGACACTGAAGCTTTCTTT.